A single sample gave rise to the 3 T cell receptor beta chains below, sequenced in a study of T cell changes during pregnancy in multiple sclerosis. The protocol was immunoSEQ multiplex PCR, while the TCRdb copy is restricted to in-frame clones and leaves out a portion. This table has fewer than 65,000 clones, less than 95% appearing once. The sample was CD4+ T cells from peripheral blood mononuclear cells, taken in the third trimester of pregnancy. Every receptor here comes from a female donor with multiple sclerosis, enrolled in a pregnancy study.

The CDR3 here is CASSLGTETYNSPLHF. In nucleotides, the CDR3 is TGTGCCAGCAGCTTGGGGACAGAGACCTATAATTCACCCCTCCACTTT. The chain uses TRBV7-2 and TRBJ1-6; 7 nucleotides align to TRBD1. CDR3 length equals 16 residues. The V gene's germline CDR1 is SGHTA and CDR2 FQGNSA. Losses at the gene ends were 3 bases for V and 2 bases for J; bases not matched to a gene: 4. The full variable domain, with the rest looked up from reference TRBV7-2 and TRBJ1-6, is GAGVSQSPSNKVTEKGKDVELRCDPISGHTALYWYRQSLGQGLEFLIYFQGNSAPDKSGLPSDRFSAERTGGSVSTLTIQRTQQEDSAVYLCASSLGTETYNSPLHFGNGTRLTVT.

The chain carries TRBV11-3 and TRBJ1-3, with TRBD1 matching 7 bases. The CDR3 loop spans 16 amino acids. Trimming took 4 bases from V and 3 from J; bases not matched to a gene: 9. Looked up from germline, CDR1 is SGHNT and CDR2 is YENEEA. This CDR3 is CASSSRQGTGGNTIYF. The CDR3 DNA sequence: TGTGCCAGCAGCTCCCGACAGGGAACTGGTGGAAACACCATATATTTT.

The chain is built from TRBV28 and TRBJ2-5; the match to TRBD2 covers 8 bases. The V gene end was trimmed by 0 bases and the J gene end by 2 bases; junction bases not matched to a gene: 2. CDR1 MDHEN and CDR2 SYDVKM come from the germline V gene. The CDR3 consists of 15 residues. The CDR3 reads CASSLWRGRQETQYF. In nucleotides, the CDR3 is TGTGCCAGCAGTTTATGGCGCGGGAGGCAAGAGACCCAGTACTTC.